A selection of T cell receptor beta chains follows, all from one sample in a study of graft-versus-host responses after intestinal transplantation. Antigens for these TCRs are unknown. Repertoires were generated with immunoSEQ multiplex PCR, while TCRdb's copy carries only in-frame clones and drops some. Of approximately 85,000 clones in the sample, approximately 95% were seen once. The sequenced sample was unstimulated CD8+ T cells sorted from spleen or lymph node cells, obtained before transplant. All receptors come from a human donor who was the organ donor for an intestinal transplant. The CDR3 runs from the conserved cysteine through the conserved F or W.

J gene | V gene | CDR3 protein
TRBJ2-7 | TRBV4-1 | CASSLQGGNTYEQYF
TRBJ2-7 | TRBV6-6 | CASSLTGTGAYEQYF
TRBJ2-1 | TRBV15 | CATSRTSGAYNEQFF
TRBJ2-5 | TRBV5-5 | CASSLAREQETQYF
TRBJ2-5 | TRBV19 | CASSGGPPRYETQYF
TRBJ1-2 | TRBV4-1 | CASSQRQGGGYTF
TRBJ1-1 | TRBV29-1 | CSVPLGGIQAFF
TRBJ1-6 | TRBV7-9 | CASSLYQGLNSPLHF
TRBJ1-1 | TRBV7-8 | CASSPHRGLKPDTEAFF
TRBJ2-7 | TRBV19 | CASMTGWGEQYF
TRBJ1-2 | TRBV29-1 | CSVGEGSLYTF